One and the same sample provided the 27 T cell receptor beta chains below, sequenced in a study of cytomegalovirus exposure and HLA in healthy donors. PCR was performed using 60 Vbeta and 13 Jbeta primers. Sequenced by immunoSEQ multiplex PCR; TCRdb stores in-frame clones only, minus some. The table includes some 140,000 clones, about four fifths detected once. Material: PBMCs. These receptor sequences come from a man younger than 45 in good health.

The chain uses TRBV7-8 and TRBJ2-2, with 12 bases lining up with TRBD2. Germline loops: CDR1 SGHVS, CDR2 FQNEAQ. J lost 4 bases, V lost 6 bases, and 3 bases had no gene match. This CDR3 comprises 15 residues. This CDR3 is CASRGLAGSTGELFF. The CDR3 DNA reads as TGTGCCAGCAGGGGACTAGCGGGTTCCACCGGGGAGCTGTTTTTT.

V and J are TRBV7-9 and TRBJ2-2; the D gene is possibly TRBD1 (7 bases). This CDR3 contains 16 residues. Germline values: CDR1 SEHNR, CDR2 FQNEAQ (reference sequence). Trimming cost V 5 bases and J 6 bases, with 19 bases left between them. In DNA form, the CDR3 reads TGTGCCAGCAGCGCCTCGACAGGGAGGAGGGCCGGGGAGCTGTTTTTT. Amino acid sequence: CASSASTGRRAGELFF.

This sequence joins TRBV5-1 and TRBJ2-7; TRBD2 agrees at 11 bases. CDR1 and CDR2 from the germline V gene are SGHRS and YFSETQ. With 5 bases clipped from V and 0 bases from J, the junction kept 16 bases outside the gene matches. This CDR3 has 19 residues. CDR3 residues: CASRGAGTSGESSSYEQYF. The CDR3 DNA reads TGCGCCAGCAGGGGGGCCGGGACTAGCGGCGAATCGAGCTCCTACGAGCAGTACTTC.

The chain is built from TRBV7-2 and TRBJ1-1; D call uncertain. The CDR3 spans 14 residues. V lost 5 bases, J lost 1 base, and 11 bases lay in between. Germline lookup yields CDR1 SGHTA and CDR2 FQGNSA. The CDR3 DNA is TGTGCCAGCAGCGCGATTCCGGGGAACACTGAAGCTTTCTTT. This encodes CASSAIPGNTEAFF.

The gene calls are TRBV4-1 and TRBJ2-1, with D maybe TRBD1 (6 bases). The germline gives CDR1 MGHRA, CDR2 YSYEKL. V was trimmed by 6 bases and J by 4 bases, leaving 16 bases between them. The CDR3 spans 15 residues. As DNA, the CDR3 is TGCGCCAGCAGACCTAGACAGGACCCTTACAATGAGCAGTTCTTC. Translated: CASRPRQDPYNEQFF.

CDR3 coding DNA: TGTGCCAGTAGACAGGGCTCTAACTATGGCTACACCTTC. As protein: CASRQGSNYGYTF. The chain employs TRBV6-5 and TRBJ1-2, with 7 positions matching TRBD1. The CDR3 has 13 residues. V lost 9 bases to trimming and J lost 0 bases; unmatched junction nucleotides: 4. The germline CDR1 and CDR2 sequences are MNHEY and SVGAGI.

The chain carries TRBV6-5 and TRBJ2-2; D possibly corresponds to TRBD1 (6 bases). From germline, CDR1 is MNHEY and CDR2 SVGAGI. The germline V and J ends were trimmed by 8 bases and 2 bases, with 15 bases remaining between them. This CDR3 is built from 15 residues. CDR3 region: CASRKQGRNTGELFF. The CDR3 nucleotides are TGTGCCAGCCGAAAACAGGGACGTAACACCGGGGAGCTGTTTTTT.

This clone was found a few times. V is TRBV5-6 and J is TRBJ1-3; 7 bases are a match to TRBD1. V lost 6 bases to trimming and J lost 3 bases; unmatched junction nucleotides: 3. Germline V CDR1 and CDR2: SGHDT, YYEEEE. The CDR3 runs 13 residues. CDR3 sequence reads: CASTRDSGNTIYF. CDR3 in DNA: TGTGCCAGCACCCGGGACAGTGGAAACACCATATATTTT.

CDR3 DNA: TGTGCCACCAGAGCCCCGACAGGGGGAAATCAGCCCCAGCATTTT. Its protein product is CATRAPTGGNQPQHF. The chain combines TRBV28 with TRBJ1-5; 9 nucleotides match TRBD1. Germline-derived CDR1 and CDR2 are MDHEN and SYDVKM. Trimming removed 10 bases from V and 4 bases from J; junction bases left unmatched: 11. CDR3 size: 15 residues.

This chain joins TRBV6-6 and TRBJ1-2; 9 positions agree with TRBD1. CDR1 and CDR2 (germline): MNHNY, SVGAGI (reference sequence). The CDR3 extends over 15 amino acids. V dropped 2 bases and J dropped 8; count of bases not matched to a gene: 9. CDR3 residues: CASSYRGQGFGGYTF. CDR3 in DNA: TGTGCCAGCAGTTACCGGGGACAGGGATTCGGGGGCTACACCTTC.

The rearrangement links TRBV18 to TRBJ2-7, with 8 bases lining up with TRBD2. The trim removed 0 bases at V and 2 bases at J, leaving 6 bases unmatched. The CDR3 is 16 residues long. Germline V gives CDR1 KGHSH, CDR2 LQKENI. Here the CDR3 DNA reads TGTGCCAGCTCACCACCCCAACTAGCGGCCGCCTACGAGCAGTACTTC. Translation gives CASSPPQLAAAYEQYF.

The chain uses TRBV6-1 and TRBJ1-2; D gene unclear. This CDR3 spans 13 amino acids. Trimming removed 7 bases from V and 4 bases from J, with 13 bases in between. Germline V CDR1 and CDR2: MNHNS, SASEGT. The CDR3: CASKAAGSYGYTF. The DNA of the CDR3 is TGTGCCAGCAAGGCCGCGGGTTCCTATGGCTACACCTTC.

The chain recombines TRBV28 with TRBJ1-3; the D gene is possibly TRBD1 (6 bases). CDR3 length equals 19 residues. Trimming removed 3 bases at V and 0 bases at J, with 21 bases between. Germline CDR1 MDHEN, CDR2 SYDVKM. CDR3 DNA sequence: TGTGCCAGCAGTTTGGGCAGGGGCCTTTTGGGATCCTCTGGAAACACCATATATTTT. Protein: CASSLGRGLLGSSGNTIYF. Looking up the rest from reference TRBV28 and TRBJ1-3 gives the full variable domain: DVKVTQSSRYLVKRTGEKVFLECVQDMDHENMFWYRQDPGLGLRLIYFSYDVKMKEKGDIPEGYSVSREKKERFSLILESASTNQTSMYLCASSLGRGLLGSSGNTIYFGEGSWLTVV.

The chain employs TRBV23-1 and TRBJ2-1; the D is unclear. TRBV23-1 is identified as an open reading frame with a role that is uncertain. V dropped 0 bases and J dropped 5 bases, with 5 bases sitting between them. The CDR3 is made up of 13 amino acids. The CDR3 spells CASSQSSDNEQFF. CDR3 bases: TGCGCCAGCAGTCAATCGAGCGACAATGAGCAGTTCTTC.

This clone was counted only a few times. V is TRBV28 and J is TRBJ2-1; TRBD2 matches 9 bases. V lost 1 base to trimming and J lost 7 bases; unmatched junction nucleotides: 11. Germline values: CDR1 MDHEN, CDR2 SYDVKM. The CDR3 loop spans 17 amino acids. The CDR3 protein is CASSLSGYLAGINEQFF. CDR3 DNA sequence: TGTGCCAGCAGTTTATCAGGGTACCTAGCGGGAATTAATGAGCAGTTCTTC.

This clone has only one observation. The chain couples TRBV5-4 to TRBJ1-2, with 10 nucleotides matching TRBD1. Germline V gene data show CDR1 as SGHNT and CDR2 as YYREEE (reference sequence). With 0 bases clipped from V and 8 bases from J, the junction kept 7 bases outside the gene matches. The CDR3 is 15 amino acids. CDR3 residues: CASSLADRGLKGYTF. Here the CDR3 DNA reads TGTGCCAGCAGCTTGGCGGACAGGGGGTTGAAAGGCTACACCTTC. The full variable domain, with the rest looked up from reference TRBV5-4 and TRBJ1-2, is ETGVTQSPTHLIKTRGQQVTLRCSSQSGHNTVSWYQQALGQGPQFIFQYYREEENGRGNFPPRFSGLQFPNYSSELNVNALELDDSALYLCASSLADRGLKGYTFGSGTRLTVV.

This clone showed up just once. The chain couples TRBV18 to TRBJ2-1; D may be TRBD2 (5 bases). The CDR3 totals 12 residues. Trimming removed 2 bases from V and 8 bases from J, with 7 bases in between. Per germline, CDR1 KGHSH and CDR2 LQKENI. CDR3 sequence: CASSPERYEQFF. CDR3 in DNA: TGTGCCAGCTCACCAGAGCGGTATGAGCAGTTCTTC.

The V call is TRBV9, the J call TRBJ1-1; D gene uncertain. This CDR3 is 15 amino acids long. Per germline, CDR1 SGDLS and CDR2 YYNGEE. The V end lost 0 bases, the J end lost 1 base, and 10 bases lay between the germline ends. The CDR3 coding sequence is TGTGCCAGCAGCGTAGGTGGCCGTTCGAACACTGAAGCTTTCTTT. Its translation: CASSVGGRSNTEAFF.

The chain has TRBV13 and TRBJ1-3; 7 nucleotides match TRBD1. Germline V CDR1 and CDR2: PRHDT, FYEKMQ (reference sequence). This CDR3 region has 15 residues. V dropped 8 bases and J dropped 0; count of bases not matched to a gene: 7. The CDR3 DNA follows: TGTGCCAGCCGCATGCAGGGGGACTCTGGAAACACCATATATTTT. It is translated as CASRMQGDSGNTIYF.

Here the CDR3 reads CASSPLTPRAGDEQYF. CDR3 bases: TGTGCCAGCAGTCCACTCACCCCGAGGGCAGGTGACGAGCAGTACTTC. The chain links TRBV27 to TRBJ2-7; maybe TRBD2 (5 bases). The CDR3 contains 16 residues. Trimming took off 5 bases at V and 5 bases at J, with 22 bases between the two ends. Germline V gives CDR1 MNHEY, CDR2 SMNVEV (reference sequence).

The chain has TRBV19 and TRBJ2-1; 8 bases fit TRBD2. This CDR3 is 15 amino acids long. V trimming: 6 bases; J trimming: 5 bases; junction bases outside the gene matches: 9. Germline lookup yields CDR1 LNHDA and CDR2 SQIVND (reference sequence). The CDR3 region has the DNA TGTGCCAGTAGCCGCGACGGACTAGCCGACAATGAGCAGTTCTTC. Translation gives CASSRDGLADNEQFF.

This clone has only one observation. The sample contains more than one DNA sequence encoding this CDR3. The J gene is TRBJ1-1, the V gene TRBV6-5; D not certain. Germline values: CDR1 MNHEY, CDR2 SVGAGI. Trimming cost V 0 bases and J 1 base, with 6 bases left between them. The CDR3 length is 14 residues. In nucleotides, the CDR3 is TGTGCCAGCAGTTACTCTCGGGGGAACACTGAAGCTTTCTTT. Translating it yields CASSYSRGNTEAFF.

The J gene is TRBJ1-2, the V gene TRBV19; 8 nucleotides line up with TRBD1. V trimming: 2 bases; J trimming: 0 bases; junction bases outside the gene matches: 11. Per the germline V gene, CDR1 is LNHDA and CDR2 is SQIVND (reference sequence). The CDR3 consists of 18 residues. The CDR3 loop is CASSIRNRGTGTNYGYTF. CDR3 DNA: TGTGCCAGTAGTATACGGAATAGGGGGACAGGCACTAACTATGGCTACACCTTC.

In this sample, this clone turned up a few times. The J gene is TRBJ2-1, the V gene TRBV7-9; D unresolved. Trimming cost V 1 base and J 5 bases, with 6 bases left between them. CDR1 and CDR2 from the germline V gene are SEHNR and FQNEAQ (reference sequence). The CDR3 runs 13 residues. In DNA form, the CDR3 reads TGTGCCAGCAGCTTAGGAGCAAACAATGAGCAGTTCTTC. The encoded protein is CASSLGANNEQFF.

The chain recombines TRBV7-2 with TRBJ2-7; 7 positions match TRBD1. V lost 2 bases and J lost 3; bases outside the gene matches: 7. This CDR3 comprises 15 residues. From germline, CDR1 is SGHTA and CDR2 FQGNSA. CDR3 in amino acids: CASSLPRTGNYEQYF. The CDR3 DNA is TGTGCCAGCAGCTTACCCCGGACAGGCAACTACGAGCAGTACTTC.

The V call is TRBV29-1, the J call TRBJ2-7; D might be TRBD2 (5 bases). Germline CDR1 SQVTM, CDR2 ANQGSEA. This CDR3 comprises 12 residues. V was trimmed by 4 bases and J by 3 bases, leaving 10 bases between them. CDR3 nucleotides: TGCAGCGTTGGGAGCGGTAACTACGAGCAGTACTTC. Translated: CSVGSGNYEQYF.

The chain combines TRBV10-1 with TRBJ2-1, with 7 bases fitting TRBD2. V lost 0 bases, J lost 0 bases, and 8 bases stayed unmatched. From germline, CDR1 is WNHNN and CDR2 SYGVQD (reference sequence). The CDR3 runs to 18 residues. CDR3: CASSESIGRGSSYNEQFF. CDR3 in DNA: TGCGCCAGCAGTGAGTCGATTGGGAGGGGTAGCTCCTACAATGAGCAGTTCTTC.